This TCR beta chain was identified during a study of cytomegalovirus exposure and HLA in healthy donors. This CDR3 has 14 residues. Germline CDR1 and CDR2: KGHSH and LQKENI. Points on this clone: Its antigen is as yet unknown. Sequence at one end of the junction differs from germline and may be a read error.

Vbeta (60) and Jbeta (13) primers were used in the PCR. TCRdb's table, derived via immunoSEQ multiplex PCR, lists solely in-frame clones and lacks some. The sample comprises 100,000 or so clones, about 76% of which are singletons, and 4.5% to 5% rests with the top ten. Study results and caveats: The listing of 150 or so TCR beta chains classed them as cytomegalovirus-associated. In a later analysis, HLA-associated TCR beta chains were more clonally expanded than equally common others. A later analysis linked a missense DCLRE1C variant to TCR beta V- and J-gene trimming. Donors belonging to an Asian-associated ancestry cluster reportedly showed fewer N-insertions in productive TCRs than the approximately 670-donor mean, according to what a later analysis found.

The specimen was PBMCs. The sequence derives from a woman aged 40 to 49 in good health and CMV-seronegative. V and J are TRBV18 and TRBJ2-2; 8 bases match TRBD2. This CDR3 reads CAGSSGLGGGELFF. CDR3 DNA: TGTGCCGGCTCATCGGGACTAGGTGGCGGGGAGCTGTTTTTT.